This T cell receptor beta chain was captured in a study of monozygotic twins with inflammatory bowel disease. Overall study findings and caveats: Among twins, concordant and discordant pairs did not differ in repertoire similarity, possibly from limited power.

The template-switching step introduced UMIs that carried a 6-nucleotide sample barcode. TCRdb re-analyzed the 5' RACE reads; it lists each CDR3 protein once, without DNA. The sample has about 350,000 distinct CDR3 sequences. The germline CDR1 and CDR2 sequences are SGHTA and FQGNSA. The CDR3 has 13 residues. Comments on this clonotype: Its specificity is not known.

The chain carries TRBV7-2 and TRBJ1-1. This TCR was sampled from a human donor with ulcerative colitis or Crohn's disease, or a healthy co-twin of an affected twin (not recorded which). Source material: blood. CDR3 region: CASSSVRNTEAFF.